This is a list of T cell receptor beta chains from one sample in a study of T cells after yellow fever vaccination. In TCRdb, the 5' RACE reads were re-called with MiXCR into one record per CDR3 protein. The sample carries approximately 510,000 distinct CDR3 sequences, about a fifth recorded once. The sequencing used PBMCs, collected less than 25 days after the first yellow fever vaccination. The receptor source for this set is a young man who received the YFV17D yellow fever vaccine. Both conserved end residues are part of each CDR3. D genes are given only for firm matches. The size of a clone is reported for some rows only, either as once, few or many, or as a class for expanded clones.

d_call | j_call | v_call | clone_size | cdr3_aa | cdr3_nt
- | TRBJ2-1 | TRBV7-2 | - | CASSRTALINNEQFF | TGTGCCAGCAGCCGGACAGCCCTGATAAACAATGAGCAGTTCTTC
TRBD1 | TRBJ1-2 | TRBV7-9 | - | CASSPDREDDDGYTF | TGTGCCAGCAGCCCCGACAGGGAGGACGATGATGGCTACACCTTC
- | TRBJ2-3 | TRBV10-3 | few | CAISEGGTDTQYF | TGTGCCATCAGTGAGGGAGGCACAGATACGCAGTATTTT
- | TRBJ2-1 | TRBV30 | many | CAWRLGSNEQFF | TGTGCCTGGAGACTGGGGTCCAATGAGCAGTTCTTC
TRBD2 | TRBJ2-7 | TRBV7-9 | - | CASSQYASSGGAQYF | TGTGCCAGCAGCCAGTACGCCTCTAGCGGGGGGGCCCAGTACTTC
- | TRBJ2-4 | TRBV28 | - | CASSLRRSKLSNIQYF | TGTGCCAGCAGTTTACGGCGGTCTAAGCTATCGAACATTCAGTACTTC
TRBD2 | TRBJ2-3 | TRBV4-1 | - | CASSQGRLAGGLSTDTQYF | TGCGCCAGCAGCCAAGGGCGTCTAGCGGGGGGGCTCAGCACAGATACGCAGTATTTT
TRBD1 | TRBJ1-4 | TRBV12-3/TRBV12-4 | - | CAFCFPAGTGATNEKLFF | TGTGCCTTCTGTTTCCCGGCCGGGACAGGGGCAACTAATGAAAAACTGTTTTTT
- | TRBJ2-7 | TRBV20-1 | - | CSARDLEGESSYEQYF | TGCAGTGCTAGAGATCTCGAGGGGGAAAGCTCCTACGAGCAGTACTTC
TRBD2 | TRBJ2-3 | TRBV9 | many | CASSDTRSAGGPLGTDTQYF | TGTGCCAGCAGCGACACCAGGTCGGCGGGGGGGCCTCTCGGCACAGATACGCAGTATTTT
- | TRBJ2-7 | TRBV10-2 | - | CASSESGAGSYEQYF | TGCGCCAGCAGTGAGTCGGGTGCGGGGAGCTACGAGCAGTACTTC
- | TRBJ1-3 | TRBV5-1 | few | CASSLVESGNTIYF | TGCGCCAGCAGCTTGGTAGAATCTGGAAACACCATATATTTT
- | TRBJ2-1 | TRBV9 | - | CASSVGRRPYNEQFF | TGTGCCAGCAGCGTAGGCAGGCGACCTTACAATGAGCAGTTCTTC
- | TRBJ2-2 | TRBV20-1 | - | CSARDHSRGTANTGELFF | TGCAGTGCTAGAGACCACTCCCGCGGGACAGCAAACACCGGGGAGCTGTTTTTT
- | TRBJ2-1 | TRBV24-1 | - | CATSEEGRGKGEQFF | TGTGCCACCAGTGAGGAGGGGCGGGGAAAAGGTGAGCAGTTCTTC
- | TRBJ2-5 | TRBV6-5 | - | CASSYTGYTETQYF | TGTGCCAGCAGTTACACAGGTTATACGGAGACCCAGTACTTC
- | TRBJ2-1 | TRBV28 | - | CASNLPLREQFF | TGTGCCAGCAACCTCCCCCTCAGGGAGCAGTTCTTC
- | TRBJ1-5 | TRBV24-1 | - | CATSDGRSNQPQHF | TGTGCCACCAGTGATGGCCGGAGCAATCAGCCCCAGCATTTT
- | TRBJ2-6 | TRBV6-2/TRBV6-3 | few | CASRFTNWGVGSGANVLTF | TGTGCCAGCAGATTCACAAACTGGGGCGTAGGCTCTGGGGCCAACGTCCTGACTTTC
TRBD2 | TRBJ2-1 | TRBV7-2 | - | CASSLISGGGFNEQFF | TGTGCCAGCAGCTTAATTTCGGGGGGGGGTTTCAATGAGCAGTTCTTC
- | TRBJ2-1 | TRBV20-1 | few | CSARDFAGKYNEQFF | TGCAGTGCTAGAGATTTCGCAGGGAAGTACAATGAGCAGTTCTTC
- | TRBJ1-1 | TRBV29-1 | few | CSVEQAGLGRVAEAFF | TGCAGCGTTGAACAGGCGGGCCTAGGGAGGGTCGCTGAAGCTTTCTTT
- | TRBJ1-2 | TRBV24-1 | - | CATSDLQGVGGYTF | TGTGCCACCAGTGATTTGCAAGGCGTTGGAGGCTACACCTTC
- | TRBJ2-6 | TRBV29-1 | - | CSVAFPSGANVLTF | TGCAGCGTTGCCTTCCCCTCTGGGGCCAACGTCCTGACTTTC
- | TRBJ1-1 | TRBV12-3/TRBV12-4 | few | CASSSQGEGVTEAFF | TGTGCCAGCAGTTCACAGGGAGAAGGGGTCACTGAAGCTTTCTTT
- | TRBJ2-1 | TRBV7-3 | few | CASSFNWGEYNEQFF | TGTGCCAGCAGCTTTAACTGGGGGGAGTACAATGAGCAGTTCTTC
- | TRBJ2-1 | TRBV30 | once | CAWSVGDNEQFF | TGTGCCTGGAGTGTCGGAGACAATGAGCAGTTCTTC
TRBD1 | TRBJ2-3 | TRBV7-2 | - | CASSRTGGETDTQYF | TGTGCCAGCAGCAGAACAGGGGGCGAGACAGATACGCAGTATTTT
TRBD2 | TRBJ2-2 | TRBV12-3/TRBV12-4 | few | CASSPRTSGGYTGELFF | TGTGCCAGCAGTCCACGGACTAGCGGGGGGTACACCGGGGAGCTGTTTTTT
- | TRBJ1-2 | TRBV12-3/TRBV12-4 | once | CASSVTGSDYTF | TGTGCCAGCAGTGTTACAGGGAGCGACTACACCTTC
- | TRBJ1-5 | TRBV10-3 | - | CAISDTSNQPQHF | TGTGCCATCAGTGACACTTCCAATCAGCCCCAGCATTTT
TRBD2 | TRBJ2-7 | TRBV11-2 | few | CASSLVLAGGPLDHEQYF | TGTGCCAGCAGCTTAGTATTAGCGGGGGGCCCATTGGACCACGAGCAGTACTTC
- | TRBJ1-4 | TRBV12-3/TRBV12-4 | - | CASSVHTTNEKLFF | TGTGCCAGCAGTGTGCACACAACTAATGAAAAACTGTTTTTT
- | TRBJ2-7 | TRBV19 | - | CASRGYGSYEQYF | TGTGCCAGTAGGGGGTACGGCTCCTACGAGCAGTACTTC
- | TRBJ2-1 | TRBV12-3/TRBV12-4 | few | CASSWTRGGGNEQFF | TGTGCCAGCAGCTGGACTAGGGGGGGGGGCAATGAGCAGTTCTTC
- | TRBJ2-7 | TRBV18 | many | CASSPTGSYEQYF | TGTGCCAGCTCACCGACAGGCTCCTACGAGCAGTACTTC
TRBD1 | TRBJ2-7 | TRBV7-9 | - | CASSLRGDSIYEQYF | TGTGCCAGCAGCTTGCGAGGGGACAGCATCTACGAGCAGTACTTC
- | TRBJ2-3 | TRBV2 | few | CASSEGQGRTDTQYF | TGTGCCAGCAGTGAAGGCCAGGGGCGCACAGATACGCAGTATTTT
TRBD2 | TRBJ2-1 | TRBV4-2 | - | CASSQDMAGGPVQEQFF | TGTGCCAGCAGCCAAGATATGGCGGGGGGTCCCGTCCAGGAGCAGTTCTTC
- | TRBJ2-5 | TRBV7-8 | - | CASSGPQGLGETQYF | TGTGCCAGCAGCGGCCCGCAGGGACTGGGGGAGACCCAGTACTTC
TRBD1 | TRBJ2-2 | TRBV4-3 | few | CASSQGQGARGGELFF | TGCGCCAGCAGCCAGGGGCAGGGGGCGCGAGGCGGTGAGCTGTTTTTT
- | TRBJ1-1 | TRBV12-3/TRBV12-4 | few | CASSQHANTEAFF | TGTGCCAGCAGTCAACACGCGAACACTGAAGCTTTCTTT
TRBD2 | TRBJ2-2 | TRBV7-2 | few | CASSRSSGENTGELFF | TGTGCCAGCAGCAGGTCTAGCGGAGAAAACACCGGGGAGCTGTTTTTT
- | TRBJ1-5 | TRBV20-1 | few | CSARDYLQEISRRGNQPQHF | TGCAGTGCTAGAGACTACCTACAGGAAATTTCTCGCAGGGGCAATCAGCCCCAGCATTTT